One and the same sample provided the 14 T cell receptor beta chains below, sequenced in a study of T cell responses to AZD1222 COVID-19 vaccine. Generated by immunoSEQ multiplex PCR, the TCRdb table keeps only in-frame clones and is missing some. The table lists about 150,000 clones, roughly 92% of them singletons. The sequences come from peripheral blood, collected on day 0 of AZD1222 vaccination. The receptors stem from an adult in good health.

The chain uses TRBV19 and TRBJ1-1; D is possibly TRBD1 (5 bases). CDR3 size: 11 residues. Germline lookup yields CDR1 LNHDA and CDR2 SQIVND (reference sequence). The ends were cut back, 10 bases at V and 2 bases at J, with 8 bases in the middle. The CDR3 nucleotides are TGTGCCACGACAGCTAACACTGAAGCTTTCTTT. Encoded protein: CATTANTEAFF.

The chain uses TRBV27 and TRBJ2-5; D uncertain. CDR3 length equals 11 residues. Trimming shortened V by 8 bases and J by 3 bases, and 7 bases separated the two germline ends. Looked up from germline, CDR1 is MNHEY and CDR2 is SMNVEV (reference sequence). CDR3 sequence: CASGQKETQYF. DNA for the CDR3: TGTGCCAGCGGCCAGAAAGAGACCCAGTACTTC.

This chain uses TRBV7-9 with TRBJ1-5, with D maybe TRBD1 (6 bases). This CDR3 contains 17 residues. CDR1 is SEHNR, CDR2 FQNEAQ, per germline (reference sequence). The V and J ends lost 5 bases and 1 base respectively, with 18 bases between them. Written as DNA, the CDR3 is TGTGCCAGCAGCCGAACAGGGCGCGAAGAGAGCAATCAGCCCCAGCATTTT. Translation gives CASSRTGREESNQPQHF. Drawing the rest from reference TRBV7-9 and TRBJ1-5, the complete variable domain is DTGVSQNPRHKITKRGQNVTFRCDPISEHNRLYWYRQTLGQGPEFLTYFQNEAQLEKSRLLSDRFSAERPKGSFSTLEIQRTEQGDSAMYLCASSRTGREESNQPQHFGDGTRLSIL.

This sequence joins TRBV6-6 and TRBJ1-3; D call uncertain. Deletions cut 7 bases from V and 9 bases from J, with 13 bases between. Germline V CDR1 and CDR2: MNHNY, SVGAGI (reference sequence). This CDR3 region has 12 residues. CDR3 nucleotide sequence: TGTGCCAGCAACGAGCCGCCTGGCACCATATATTTT. Translation gives CASNEPPGTIYF.

The chain is built from TRBV11-2 and TRBJ1-2; D is ambiguous. Germline V gives CDR1 SGHAT, CDR2 FQNNGV. This CDR3 spans 14 amino acids. The V end was cut by 2 bases, the J end by 2 bases, with 9 bases between. CDR3 nucleotide sequence: TGTGCCAGCAGCTTAAGTTCCGGGAACTATGGCTACACCTTC. It specifies CASSLSSGNYGYTF.

The chain links TRBV7-2 to TRBJ2-1; TRBD2 aligns across 11 bases. The CDR3 runs to 17 residues. The V gene's germline CDR1 is SGHTA and CDR2 FQGNSA. J lost 6 bases, V lost 2 bases, and 9 bases had no gene match. DNA for the CDR3: TGTGCCAGCAGCTTATTCGGGGCTAGCGGGAGGTTCAATGAGCAGTTCTTC. The encoded protein is CASSLFGASGRFNEQFF.

The rearrangement uses TRBV3-1 (or the pseudogene TRBV3-2) and TRBJ1-5, with D tentatively TRBD1 (5 bases). The length of the CDR3 is 14 residues. Trimming cost V 0 bases and J 6 bases, with 9 bases left between them. Germline V CDR1 and CDR2: LGHDT, YNNKEL (reference sequence). The CDR3 coding sequence is TGTGCCAGCAGCCAAGATCGGGGGACTCAGCCCCAGCATTTT. Its translation is CASSQDRGTQPQHF.

The V gene is TRBV6-2 or TRBV6-3, the J gene TRBJ2-1; possibly TRBD2 for D (5 bases). V shed 4 bases and J shed 7 bases, with 17 bases lying between them. The germline gives CDR1 MNHEY, CDR2 SVGEGT. The CDR3 contains 15 residues. DNA of the CDR3: TGTGCCAGCAGTTCCTTAAGTTTACTAGAGAATGAGCAGTTCTTC. Translated: CASSSLSLLENEQFF.

The CDR3 sequence is CASSQVGMLNTEAFF. The CDR3 region has the DNA TGCGCCAGCAGCCAAGTTGGTATGTTGAACACTGAAGCTTTCTTT. The genes are TRBV4-1 and TRBJ1-1; no reliable D call. Germline CDR1 is MGHRA and CDR2 is YSYEKL. Trimming shortened V by 1 base and J by 0 bases, and 9 bases separated the two germline ends. The CDR3 loop spans 15 amino acids.

The chain uses TRBV3-1 (or the pseudogene TRBV3-2) and TRBJ2-7; D is undetermined. Trimming took off 11 bases at V and 4 bases at J, with 27 bases between the two ends. CDR1 and CDR2 (germline): LGHDT, YNNKEL (reference sequence). This CDR3 spans 16 amino acids. In DNA form, the CDR3 reads TGTGCCCTCCCCAGGAAGGGCGGCCTCCAAGCGTACGAGCAGTACGTC. Its protein product is CALPRKGGLQAYEQYV.

The genes are TRBV5-1 and TRBJ2-4; 9 bases match TRBD1. CDR3 length: 15 amino acids. The trim removed 1 base at V and 9 bases at J, leaving 8 bases unmatched. Germline CDR1 and CDR2: SGHRS and YFSETQ. The CDR3 DNA reads as TGCGCCAGCAGCTTGCCGGGACAGGGTGAACGCATTCAGTACTTC. As protein: CASSLPGQGERIQYF.

The chain recombines TRBV3-1 (or the pseudogene TRBV3-2) with TRBJ2-4; TRBD1 is a possible D gene (5 bases). Per germline, CDR1 LGHDT and CDR2 YNNKEL (reference sequence). CDR3 length equals 13 residues. The germline V and J ends were trimmed by 1 base and 7 bases, with 8 bases remaining between them. The CDR3 coding sequence is TGTGCCAGCAGCCAAGTGGCAGGGAACATTCAGTACTTC. Its protein is CASSQVAGNIQYF.

This clone was recorded only once. The chain is built from TRBV5-6 and TRBJ1-1; D is ambiguous. V was trimmed by 3 bases and J by 8 bases, leaving 14 bases between them. The germline CDR1 and CDR2 sequences are SGHDT and YYEEEE. CDR3 length: 13 amino acids. CDR3 loop: CASSSISGREAFF. The CDR3 DNA reads TGTGCCAGCAGCTCGATTTCTGGGAGAGAAGCTTTCTTT.

V gene TRBV27 combines with J gene TRBJ2-5; 12 bases are shared with TRBD1. With 5 bases clipped from V and 5 bases from J, the junction kept 6 bases outside the gene matches. This CDR3 has 15 amino acids. Per germline, CDR1 MNHEY and CDR2 SMNVEV (reference sequence). The CDR3 region is CASSPGTGGRETQYF. In DNA form, the CDR3 reads TGTGCCAGCAGTCCCGGGACAGGGGGCAGGGAGACCCAGTACTTC.